Below are 11 T cell receptor beta chains sequenced from a single sample in a study of identical twins. TCRdb re-derived calls from the 5' RACE reads in MiXCR, one entry per CDR3 protein. The profile covers about 470,000 distinct CDR3 sequences, with roughly a quarter appearing a single time and about 2.9% taken by the ten largest. These data are also associated with another study on T cells expressing NK-cell markers.

Sequencing was carried out using CD4+ T cells sorted from blood. Every receptor here comes from a woman under 30 in good health.

This clonotype was found a few times. CDR3: CASSQGQFRSGANVLTF. The DNA for the CDR3 is TGTGCCAGCAGCCAAGGCCAGTTTCGCTCTGGGGCCAACGTCCTGACTTTC. V is TRBV3-1 and J is TRBJ2-6; D ambiguous. The ends were cut back, 1 base at V and 0 bases at J, with 10 bases in the middle. The CDR3 length is 17 residues. From germline, CDR1 is LGHDT and CDR2 YNNKEL (reference sequence).

V gene TRBV2 combines with J gene TRBJ2-3; 11 bases agree with TRBD2. V was clipped by 8 bases and J by 1 base; unmatched bases: 17. Per the germline V gene, CDR1 is SNHLY and CDR2 is FYNNEI. The CDR3 is 19 residues long. CDR3 nucleotides: TGTGCCAGCCGATTCCCTCTAGCGGGGGGTCCGCTGGGCACAGATACGCAGTATTTT. It yields the protein CASRFPLAGGPLGTDTQYF.

The rearrangement joins TRBV6-2 or TRBV6-3 to TRBJ2-7; D gene ambiguous. The CDR3 has 15 amino acids. Germline lookup yields CDR1 MNHEY and CDR2 SVGEGT. V was pared by 2 bases and J by 4 bases, with 15 bases between. The CDR3 DNA follows: TGTGCCAGCAGTTACGGCGGACGGGTGGCTTACGAGCAGTACTTC. Its protein is CASSYGGRVAYEQYF.

This clonotype was observed a handful of times. The rearrangement joins TRBV12-5 to TRBJ2-7; TRBD1 agrees at 7 bases. Germline CDR1 LGHNT, CDR2 FRNRAP. The junction had 7 bases not matched to a gene; V was cut back by 2 bases and J by 9 bases. This CDR3 is 13 amino acids long. The CDR3: CASGLTGTVSQYF. DNA for the CDR3: TGTGCTAGTGGTTTGACAGGGACAGTCTCGCAGTACTTC.

This clonotype was counted ten times or more. This chain links TRBV20-1 with TRBJ2-5; D may be TRBD2 (5 bases). The CDR3 extends over 13 amino acids. Germline loops: CDR1 DFQATT, CDR2 SNEGSKA (reference sequence). V lost 7 bases, J lost 0 bases, and 12 bases lay in between. The DNA for the CDR3 is TGCAGTGTCTCAGCGGATCACCAAGAGACCCAGTACTTC. It translates to CSVSADHQETQYF.

This clonotype came up a few times. The rearrangement uses TRBV20-1 and TRBJ2-7, with TRBD1 identical over 7 bases. Germline loops: CDR1 DFQATT, CDR2 SNEGSKA (reference sequence). The V gene end was trimmed by 7 bases and the J gene end by 2 bases; junction bases not matched to a gene: 8. CDR3 length: 13 amino acids. The CDR3 loop reads CSVRDSLPYEQYF. CDR3 in DNA: TGCAGTGTCCGGGACAGCTTGCCCTACGAGCAGTACTTC.

This clonotype was detected only a few times. The chain carries TRBV11-2 and TRBJ2-3, with D possibly being TRBD1 or TRBD2 (5 bases each). In germline, CDR1 is SGHAT, CDR2 FQNNGV. Deletions cut 4 bases from V and 6 bases from J, with 23 bases between. This CDR3 spans 17 amino acids. DNA for the CDR3: TGTGCCAGCAGCTCCAAACGAGGGGCAGAGCTTGTGGATACGCAGTATTTT. Its protein product is CASSSKRGAELVDTQYF.

This clonotype was detected ten times or more. The V gene is TRBV11-1, the J gene TRBJ2-1, with 10 bases aligning to TRBD1. J was trimmed by 1 base and V by 4 bases; bases with no gene match: 10. CDR3 length: 18 residues. CDR1 is SGHAT, CDR2 FQDESV, per germline (reference sequence). The chain's CDR3 is CASSSTVRTGGSYNEQFF. The CDR3 nucleotides are TGTGCCAGCAGCTCGACCGTTCGGACAGGGGGGTCCTACAATGAGCAGTTCTTC.

The chain couples TRBV6-2 or TRBV6-3 to TRBJ2-1; D might be TRBD1 or TRBD2, each matching 5 bases. The CDR3 is 14 amino acids. V lost 2 bases and J 7 bases, leaving 12 bases between the germline ends. The V gene's germline CDR1 is MNHEY and CDR2 SVGEGT. The CDR3 nucleotides read TGTGCCAGCAGTTACGGGACGAACTCAAATGAGCAGTTCTTC. Its protein is CASSYGTNSNEQFF.

The chain employs TRBV2 and TRBJ1-4; TRBD1 might be the D (6 bases). The germline V gene has CDR1 SNHLY and CDR2 FYNNEI. Deletions cut 9 bases from V and 3 bases from J, with 11 bases between. The CDR3 covers 13 residues. CDR3 region: CASSQGSNEKLFF. DNA of the CDR3: TGTGCCAGTTCACAGGGATCTAATGAAAAACTGTTTTTT.

This clonotype was seen ten or more times. The chain recombines TRBV29-1 with TRBJ1-4; weak D call: TRBD1 (5 bases). Trimming removed 4 bases from V and 5 bases from J, with 8 bases in between. CDR1 is SQVTM and CDR2 is ANQGSEA in the germline V gene. The CDR3 is made up of 12 amino acids. The CDR3 is CSVGWGNEKLFF. The CDR3 DNA is TGCAGCGTTGGCTGGGGCAATGAAAAACTGTTTTTT.